The 28 T cell receptor beta chains below all came from one sample that was sequenced in a study of cytomegalovirus exposure and HLA in healthy donors. Researchers ran the PCR with 60 Vbeta and 13 Jbeta primers. Libraries were prepared by immunoSEQ multiplex PCR; TCRdb keeps only in-frame clonotypes and omits some of them. Of 140,000 to 150,000 clones listed, around 84% were seen once; the top ten hold roughly 3.1%. Sequences were obtained from PBMCs. These receptors all come from a man aged 35 to 55 in good health and CMV-seropositive.

The V gene is TRBV5-4, the J gene TRBJ1-2; TRBD1 matches at 7 bases. J was trimmed by 7 bases and V by 3 bases; bases with no gene match: 9. The CDR3 is 14 amino acids. The germline CDR1 and CDR2 sequences are SGHNT and YYREEE (reference sequence). CDR3: CASSSDRVQFGYTF. For the CDR3, the DNA is TGTGCCAGCAGCTCCGACAGGGTTCAGTTTGGCTACACCTTC.

The rearrangement links TRBV29-1 to TRBJ2-3, with 8 bases matching TRBD2. V lost 1 base and J lost 2; bases outside the gene matches: 8. This CDR3 has 16 amino acids. Per germline, CDR1 SQVTM and CDR2 ANQGSEA. Written as DNA, the CDR3 is TGCAGCGTTGAAGGGGGGATAGCGGGGCTCACAGATACGCAGTATTTT. Protein product: CSVEGGIAGLTDTQYF.

CDR3 loop: CASSLTPGNEQFF. The CDR3, as DNA: TGTGCCAGCAGCTTAACACCTGGCAATGAGCAGTTCTTC. The V and J genes are TRBV11-1 and TRBJ2-1, with D unclear. This CDR3 is 13 amino acids long. From germline, CDR1 is SGHAT and CDR2 FQDESV (reference sequence). Trimming shortened V by 2 bases and J by 6 bases, and 8 bases separated the two germline ends.

The V and J genes are TRBV20-1 and TRBJ1-2; D not certain. Trimming cost V 5 bases and J 5 bases, with 9 bases left between them. Germline CDR1 DFQATT, CDR2 SNEGSKA (reference sequence). The CDR3 extends over 11 amino acids. The DNA for the CDR3 is TGCAGTGCTCCACACCCGTATGGCTACACCTTC. This translates into CSAPHPYGYTF.

The V gene is TRBV11-3, the J gene TRBJ2-1, with 14 nucleotides matching TRBD2. With 0 bases clipped from V and 7 bases from J, the junction kept 8 bases outside the gene matches. The CDR3 has 18 amino acids. CDR1 is SGHNT and CDR2 is YENEEA in the germline V gene. The CDR3 is CASSLDQGGTSGSNEQFF. CDR3 coding DNA: TGTGCCAGCAGCTTAGATCAGGGAGGGACTAGCGGGAGTAATGAGCAGTTCTTC.

This clone showed up just once. One end of the junction is discordant with germline, which a read error may explain. V and J are TRBV27 and TRBJ1-1; TRBD1 is a possible D gene (5 bases). The CDR3 sequence is 13 residues long. Germline lookup yields CDR1 MNHEY and CDR2 SMNVEV (reference sequence). The CDR3 sequence: CASSPIPGPEAFF. The CDR3 coding sequence is TGTGCCAGCAGTCCGATCCCAGGGCCTGAGGCTTTCTTT.

The J gene is TRBJ2-1, the V gene TRBV7-6, with D possibly TRBD2 on 5 matching bases. The length of the CDR3 is 15 residues. Per the germline V gene, CDR1 is SGHVS and CDR2 is FNYEAQ. V was trimmed by 1 base and J by 4 bases, leaving 11 bases between them. CDR3 sequence (DNA): TGTGCCAGCAGCTTAGTAGAGGGATCTTACAATGAGCAGTTCTTC. Protein product: CASSLVEGSYNEQFF.

This clone was detected only once. The V gene is TRBV11-3, the J gene TRBJ1-1; maybe TRBD1 (6 bases). The CDR3 consists of 14 residues. V was shortened by 0 bases and J by 4 bases, with 9 bases between the two germline ends. The germline V gene has CDR1 SGHNT and CDR2 YENEEA. The CDR3 is CASSLEGGATEAFF. Here the CDR3 DNA reads TGTGCCAGCAGCTTAGAAGGGGGGGCCACTGAAGCTTTCTTT.

The chain recombines TRBV7-2 with TRBJ2-7; TRBD1 matches at 10 bases. Germline V gene data show CDR1 as SGHTA and CDR2 as FQGNSA. V gave up 3 bases and J gave up 2 bases; unmatched junction bases: 7. The CDR3 extends over 16 amino acids. The CDR3, as DNA: TGTGCCAGCAGCTTCGTCGGGACAGGGGAAGCCTACGAGCAGTACTTC. Translated, it gives CASSFVGTGEAYEQYF. The variable domain in full, with the rest retrieved from reference TRBV7-2 and TRBJ2-7, is GAGVSQSPSNKVTEKGKDVELRCDPISGHTALYWYRQSLGQGLEFLIYFQGNSAPDKSGLPSDRFSAERTGGSVSTLTIQRTQQEDSAVYLCASSFVGTGEAYEQYFGPGTRLTVT.

This clone was picked up one time. The J gene is TRBJ1-1, the V gene TRBV4-3, with D unclear. Germline V CDR1 and CDR2: LGHNA, YSLEER. V lost 5 bases to trimming and J lost 7 bases, with 8 bases between them. This CDR3 spans 11 amino acids. The CDR3 reads CASSGGSEAFF. CDR3 coding DNA: TGCGCCAGCAGCGGAGGCAGTGAAGCTTTCTTT.

This clone has a handful of counts. The chain is built from TRBV7-8 and TRBJ1-2; no reliable D call. Germline V gene sequence: CDR1 SGHVS, CDR2 FQNEAQ. The V and J ends lost 4 bases and 2 bases respectively, with 14 bases between them. The CDR3 has 15 amino acids. CDR3 nucleotides: TGTGCCAGCAGCTCAGAGGGCTTCCCGAACTATGGCTACACCTTC. This codes for CASSSEGFPNYGYTF.

This clone was seen once. The V call is TRBV5-6, the J call TRBJ2-5; 8 bases fit TRBD1. This CDR3 has 13 residues. Germline-derived CDR1 and CDR2 are SGHDT and YYEEEE. The J segment lost 5 bases and the V segment lost 2 bases, leaving 2 bases of the junction unmatched. CDR3 DNA sequence: TGTGCCAGCAGCTTCAGGGGGCAGGAGACCCAGTACTTC. It specifies CASSFRGQETQYF.

The chain uses TRBV5-1 and TRBJ2-2; possibly TRBD2 for D (6 bases). V was cut by 2 bases and J by 4 bases, with 9 bases left in between. Germline V lookup: CDR1 SGHRS, CDR2 YFSETQ. The CDR3 runs to 14 residues. CDR3 nucleotides: TGCGCCAGCAGCTTAGCGGGCCCCACCGGGGAGCTGTTTTTT. Amino acids: CASSLAGPTGELFF.

V and J are TRBV7-9 and TRBJ2-7, with 11 bases matching TRBD2. Germline CDR1 is SEHNR and CDR2 is FQNEAQ (reference sequence). V trimming: 4 bases; J trimming: 7 bases; junction bases outside the gene matches: 9. There are 15 residues in the CDR3. The CDR3 region is CASSYGTSGRNEQYF. The DNA of the CDR3 is TGTGCCAGCAGCTATGGGACTAGCGGTAGAAATGAGCAGTACTTC.

The V gene is TRBV28, the J gene TRBJ1-2, with D perhaps TRBD1 (5 bases). This CDR3 spans 13 amino acids. Germline V gene sequence: CDR1 MDHEN, CDR2 SYDVKM. V gave up 6 bases and J gave up 3 bases, with 11 bases separating them. The chain's CDR3 is CASRPDRHYGYTF. Written as DNA, the CDR3 is TGTGCCAGCAGGCCTGACAGACACTATGGCTACACCTTC.

The chain recombines TRBV6-5 with TRBJ1-1, with no clear D. The V gene's germline CDR1 is MNHEY and CDR2 SVGAGI. This CDR3 region has 14 residues. Trimming shortened V by 0 bases and J by 1 base, and 6 bases separated the two germline ends. The CDR3, as DNA: TGTGCCAGCAGTTACTCAACAGAGAACACTGAAGCTTTCTTT. It specifies CASSYSTENTEAFF.

This chain uses TRBV27 with TRBJ2-2, with 8 bases that match TRBD1. This CDR3 has 14 residues. Trimming cost V 6 bases and J 5 bases; bases outside gene matches: 5. Germline CDR1 MNHEY, CDR2 SMNVEV (reference sequence). Here the CDR3 DNA reads TGTGCCAGCAGCCTTGACAGGGGTACCGGGGAGCTGTTTTTT. This translates into CASSLDRGTGELFF.

This clone was seen more than once but under ten times. The chain couples TRBV7-2 to TRBJ2-1, with D possibly matching TRBD1 (6 bases). The CDR3 sequence is 15 residues long. In germline, CDR1 is SGHTA, CDR2 FQGNSA. V lost 2 bases to trimming and J lost 6 bases, with 14 bases between them. CDR3 DNA: TGTGCCAGCAGCTTATTCGGAGGCAGGGGCAATGAGCAGTTCTTC. This sequence encodes CASSLFGGRGNEQFF. Full variable domain (missing parts from reference TRBV7-2 and TRBJ2-1): GAGVSQSPSNKVTEKGKDVELRCDPISGHTALYWYRQSLGQGLEFLIYFQGNSAPDKSGLPSDRFSAERTGGSVSTLTIQRTQQEDSAVYLCASSLFGGRGNEQFFGPGTRLTVL.

This sequence joins TRBV7-2 and TRBJ1-1; D is uncertain. The CDR3 runs 13 residues. The V gene lost 1 base and the J gene lost 4 bases, with 7 bases spanning the gap. Germline V gene data show CDR1 as SGHTA and CDR2 as FQGNSA. The CDR3, as DNA: TGTGCCAGCAGCTTAGATAGAGGCACTGAAGCTTTCTTT. This sequence encodes CASSLDRGTEAFF.

This clone is a singleton in its sample. The rearrangement uses TRBV15 and TRBJ2-7; D may be TRBD1 (6 bases). The CDR3 spans 16 residues. CDR1 is LNHNV and CDR2 is YYDKDF in the germline V gene (reference sequence). V gave up 3 bases and J gave up 0 bases, with 15 bases separating them. CDR3 sequence reads: CATSSPQGRTSYEQYF. As DNA, the CDR3 is TGTGCCACCAGCAGCCCACAGGGCAGGACCTCCTACGAGCAGTACTTC.

The chain carries TRBV30 and TRBJ1-1, with no clear D. The CDR3 is made up of 12 amino acids. Per germline, CDR1 GTSNPN and CDR2 SVGIG (reference sequence). The CDR3 nucleotides are TGTGTCCTTACCCGGGGTACCGCTGAAGCTTTCTTT. Translation gives CVLTRGTAEAFF.

This clone has only a few counts. The gene calls are TRBV6-4 and TRBJ1-2; D gene uncertain. Trimming took 5 bases from V and 2 from J, leaving 15 bases between them. The CDR3 length is 15 residues. Germline CDR1 is MRHNA and CDR2 is SNTAGT. The DNA of the CDR3 is TGTGCCAGCAGTCCGAATAGTCCCGGGAACTATGGCTACACCTTC. Protein: CASSPNSPGNYGYTF.

The chain combines TRBV11-2 with TRBJ2-2, with 9 bases identical to TRBD2. The V gene's germline CDR1 is SGHAT and CDR2 FQNNGV. The V segment lost 5 bases and the J segment 6 bases; nucleotides outside the gene matches: 10. The CDR3 spans 16 residues. CDR3 coding DNA: TGTGCCAGCAGCCCACCGGGACTAGCAGGGGCCGGGGAGCTGTTTTTT. It codes for CASSPPGLAGAGELFF.

The chain is built from TRBV28 and TRBJ2-4, with 10 bases that match TRBD2. J gave up 0 bases and V 4 bases, and 24 bases lay outside the gene matches. CDR3 size: 23 residues. Germline CDR1 reads MDHEN; CDR2 reads SYDVKM. The CDR3: CASSSIASGRVKLETLAKNIQYF. The CDR3 nucleotides read TGTGCCAGCAGTTCTATCGCTAGCGGGAGAGTTAAGTTAGAAACTCTAGCCAAAAACATTCAGTACTTC.

This clone has a handful of counts. V and J are TRBV28 and TRBJ1-2; possible D gene TRBD1, 5 bases. The CDR3 is 13 amino acids. Germline lookup yields CDR1 MDHEN and CDR2 SYDVKM. Trimming stripped 5 bases from V and 4 bases from J, with 11 bases between. The CDR3 region is CASSNIGAYGYTF. The DNA for the CDR3 is TGTGCCAGCAGTAATATAGGGGCCTATGGCTACACCTTC.

This chain uses TRBV14 with TRBJ2-3; possible D gene TRBD2, 5 bases. The CDR3 spans 14 residues. Germline V gene data show CDR1 as SGHDN and CDR2 as FVKESK. V gave up 5 bases and J gave up 4 bases, with 13 bases separating them. Here the CDR3 DNA reads TGTGCCAGCAGCGGACCGGAGGCCTCAGATACGCAGTATTTT. Amino acid sequence: CASSGPEASDTQYF. Variable domain in full (rest from reference TRBV14 and TRBJ2-3): EAGVTQFPSHSVIEKGQTVTLRCDPISGHDNLYWYRRVMGKEIKFLLHFVKESKQDESGMPNNRFLAERTGGTYSTLKVQPAELEDSGVYFCASSGPEASDTQYFGPGTRLTVL.

This clone appeared a few times. The chain is built from TRBV19 and TRBJ1-1; D call uncertain. Trimming shortened V by 3 bases and J by 9 bases, and 11 bases separated the two germline ends. The CDR3 length is 12 residues. Germline CDR1 is LNHDA and CDR2 is SQIVND (reference sequence). CDR3 bases: TGTGCCAGTAGTATCGAGCGGTACCAAGCTTTCTTT. Translated: CASSIERYQAFF.

The chain recombines TRBV18 with TRBJ2-7; D unresolved. The ends were cut back, 4 bases at V and 3 bases at J, with 16 bases in the middle. The CDR3 extends over 15 amino acids. From germline, CDR1 is KGHSH and CDR2 LQKENI. The CDR3 DNA reads as TGTGCCAGCTCACGGGCTCGTGGGTTTAACTACGAGCAGTACTTC. It is translated as CASSRARGFNYEQYF.